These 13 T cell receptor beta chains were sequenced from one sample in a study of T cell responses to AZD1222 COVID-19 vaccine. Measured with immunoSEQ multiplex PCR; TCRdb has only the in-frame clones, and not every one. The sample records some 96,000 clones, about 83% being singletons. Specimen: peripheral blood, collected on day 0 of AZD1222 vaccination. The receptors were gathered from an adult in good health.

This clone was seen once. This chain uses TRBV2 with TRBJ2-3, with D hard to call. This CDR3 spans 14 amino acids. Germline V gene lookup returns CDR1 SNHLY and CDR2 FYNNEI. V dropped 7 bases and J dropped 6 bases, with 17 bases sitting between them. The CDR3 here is CASTQSIFWDTQYF. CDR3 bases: TGTGCCAGCACACAAAGTATTTTTTGGGATACGCAGTATTTT.

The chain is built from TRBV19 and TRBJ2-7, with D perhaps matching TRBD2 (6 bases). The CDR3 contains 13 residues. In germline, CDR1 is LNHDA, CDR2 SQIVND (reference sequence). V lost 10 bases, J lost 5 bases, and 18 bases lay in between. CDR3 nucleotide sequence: TGTGCCAACGCGGGGACCCCACCCCACGAGCAGTACTTC. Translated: CANAGTPPHEQYF.

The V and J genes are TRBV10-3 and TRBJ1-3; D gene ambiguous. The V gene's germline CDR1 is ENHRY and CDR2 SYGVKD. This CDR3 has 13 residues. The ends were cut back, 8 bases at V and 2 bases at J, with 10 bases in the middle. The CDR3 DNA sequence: TGTGCCATCGCCCAAACGGCTGGAAACACCATATATTTT. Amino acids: CAIAQTAGNTIYF.

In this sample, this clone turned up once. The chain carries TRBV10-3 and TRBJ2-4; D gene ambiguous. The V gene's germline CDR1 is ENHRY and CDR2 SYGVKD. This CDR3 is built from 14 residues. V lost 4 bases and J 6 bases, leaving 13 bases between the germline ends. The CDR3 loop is CAISGKGNGNIQYF. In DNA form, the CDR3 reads TGTGCCATCAGTGGAAAAGGGAATGGAAACATTCAGTACTTC.

The CDR3: CATSRDHGSNTEAFF. The CDR3 DNA is TGTGCCACCAGCAGAGATCACGGGTCGAACACTGAAGCTTTCTTT. J is TRBJ1-1 and V is TRBV15; D unclear. Per the germline V gene, CDR1 is LNHNV and CDR2 is YYDKDF (reference sequence). CDR3 size: 15 residues. V was clipped by 0 bases and J by 1 base, with 9 bases between them.

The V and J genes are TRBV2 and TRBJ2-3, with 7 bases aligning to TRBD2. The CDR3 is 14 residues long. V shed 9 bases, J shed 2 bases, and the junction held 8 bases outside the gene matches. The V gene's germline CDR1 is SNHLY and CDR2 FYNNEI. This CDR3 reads CASQKAGNTDTQYF. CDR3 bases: TGTGCCAGTCAAAAAGCGGGGAACACAGATACGCAGTATTTT.

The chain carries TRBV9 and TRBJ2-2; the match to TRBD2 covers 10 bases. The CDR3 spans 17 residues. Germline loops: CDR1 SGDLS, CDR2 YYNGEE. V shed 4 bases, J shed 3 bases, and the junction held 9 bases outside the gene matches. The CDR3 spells CASSPHGTSAYTGELFF. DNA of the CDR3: TGTGCCAGCAGCCCACACGGGACTAGCGCCTACACCGGGGAGCTGTTTTTT.

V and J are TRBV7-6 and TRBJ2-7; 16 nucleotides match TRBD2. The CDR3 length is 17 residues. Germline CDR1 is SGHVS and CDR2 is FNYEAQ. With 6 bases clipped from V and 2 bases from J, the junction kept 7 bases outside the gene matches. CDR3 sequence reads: CASSSGLAGGYTYEQYF. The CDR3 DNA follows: TGTGCCAGCAGTTCGGGACTAGCGGGAGGGTACACCTACGAGCAGTACTTC.

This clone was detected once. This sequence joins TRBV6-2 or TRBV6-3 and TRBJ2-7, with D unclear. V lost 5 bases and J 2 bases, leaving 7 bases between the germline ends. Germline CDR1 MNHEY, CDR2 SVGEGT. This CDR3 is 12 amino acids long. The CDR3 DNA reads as TGTGCCAGCAGTCCCCGGGCCTACGAGCAGTACTTC. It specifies CASSPRAYEQYF.

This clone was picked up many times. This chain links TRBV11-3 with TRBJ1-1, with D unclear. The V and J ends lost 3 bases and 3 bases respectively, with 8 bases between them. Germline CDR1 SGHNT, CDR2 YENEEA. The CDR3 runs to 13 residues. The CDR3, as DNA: TGTGCCAGCAGCTTGTCATTGGACACTGAAGCTTTCTTT. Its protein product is CASSLSLDTEAFF.

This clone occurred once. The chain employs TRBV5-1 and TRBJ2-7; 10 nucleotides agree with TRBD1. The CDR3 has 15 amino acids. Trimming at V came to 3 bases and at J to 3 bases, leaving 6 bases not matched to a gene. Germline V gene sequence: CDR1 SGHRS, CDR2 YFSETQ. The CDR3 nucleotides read TGCGCCAGCAGCTCCCAGGACAGGGGGGACTACGAGCAGTACTTC. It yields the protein CASSSQDRGDYEQYF.

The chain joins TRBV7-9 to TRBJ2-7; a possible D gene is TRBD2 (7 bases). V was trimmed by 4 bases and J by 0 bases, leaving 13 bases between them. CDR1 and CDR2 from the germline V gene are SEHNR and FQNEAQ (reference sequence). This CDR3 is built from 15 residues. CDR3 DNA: TGTGCCAGCAGCTCAACCGCGGGGGCCTCCTACGAGCAGTACTTC. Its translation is CASSSTAGASYEQYF. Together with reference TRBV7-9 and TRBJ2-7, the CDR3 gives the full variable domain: DTGVSQNPRHKITKRGQNVTFRCDPISEHNRLYWYRQTLGQGPEFLTYFQNEAQLEKSRLLSDRFSAERPKGSFSTLEIQRTEQGDSAMYLCASSSTAGASYEQYFGPGTRLTVT.

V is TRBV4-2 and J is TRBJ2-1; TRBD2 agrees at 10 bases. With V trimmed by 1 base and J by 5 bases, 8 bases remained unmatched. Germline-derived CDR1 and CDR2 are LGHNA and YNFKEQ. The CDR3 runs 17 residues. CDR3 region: CASSQVANSGGNNEQFF. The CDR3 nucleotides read TGTGCCAGCAGCCAAGTGGCGAATAGCGGGGGGAACAATGAGCAGTTCTTC.